These 9 T cell receptor beta chains share one sample of origin, sequenced in a study of shared clonotypes between healthy human individuals. TCRdb's table, derived via immunoSEQ multiplex PCR, lists solely in-frame clones and lacks some. The sample contains hundreds of thousands of clones, approximately 77% of which appear only once. The sequenced sample consisted of PBMCs. The receptor source for this set is a woman between 35 and 50 years old in good health. Some clones in this sample may be carry-over from other donors' samples.

The genes are TRBV7-6 and TRBJ2-7; no firm D call. There are 12 residues in the CDR3. Per germline, CDR1 SGHVS and CDR2 FNYEAQ. Trimming removed 1 base from V and 6 bases from J, with 7 bases in between. Here the CDR3 reads CASSLDLSEQYF. Written as DNA, the CDR3 is TGTGCCAGCAGCTTAGATCTCTCCGAGCAGTACTTC.

This chain links TRBV7-2 with TRBJ2-5; 10 bases align to TRBD1. Germline V gives CDR1 SGHTA, CDR2 FQGNSA. The CDR3 covers 14 residues. The trim removed 4 bases at V and 5 bases at J, leaving 4 bases unmatched. The CDR3 spells CASSSKTGGETQYF. The CDR3 coding sequence is TGTGCCAGCAGCTCTAAGACAGGGGGCGAGACCCAGTACTTC. Full variable domain (remainder filled in from reference TRBV7-2 and TRBJ2-5): GAGVSQSPSNKVTEKGKDVELRCDPISGHTALYWYRQSLGQGLEFLIYFQGNSAPDKSGLPSDRFSAERTGGSVSTLTIQRTQQEDSAVYLCASSSKTGGETQYFGPGTRLLVL.

The chain joins TRBV21-1 to TRBJ1-5; the table's D call, TRBD1, has no DNA check behind it. TRBV21-1 is described as a pseudogene. This CDR3 region has 14 residues. This CDR3 is CASSEQGAGQPQHF. The DNA for the CDR3 is TGTGCCAGCAGCGAACAGGGGGCTGGTCAGCCCCAGCATTTT.

The rearrangement joins TRBV5-1 to TRBJ2-3, with 9 bases that match TRBD2. Germline loops: CDR1 SGHRS, CDR2 YFSETQ. Trimming cost V 0 bases and J 7 bases; bases outside gene matches: 6. The CDR3 covers 15 residues. CDR3 sequence (DNA): TGCGCCAGCAGCTTGGGACTAGCGGACGCCAATACGCAGTATTTT. This encodes CASSLGLADANTQYF.

The chain has TRBV10-3 and TRBJ1-1; 7 positions match TRBD1. V dropped 1 base and J dropped 1; count of bases not matched to a gene: 6. The germline gives CDR1 ENHRY, CDR2 SYGVKD. The CDR3 covers 16 residues. Written as DNA, the CDR3 is TGTGCCATCAGTGAGTTGTGGGGACAGAGGAACACTGAAGCTTTCTTT. Its translation is CAISELWGQRNTEAFF.

The V gene is TRBV7-9, the J gene TRBJ2-3, with 9 bases matching TRBD2. The CDR3 spans 16 residues. Germline trimming cut 6 bases from V and 2 bases from J; bases unmatched to any gene: 9. Germline lookup yields CDR1 SEHNR and CDR2 FQNEAQ (reference sequence). Here the CDR3 reads CASSEIAGVPTDTQYF. Written as DNA, the CDR3 is TGTGCCAGCAGTGAGATAGCGGGAGTCCCCACAGATACGCAGTATTTT.

The J gene is TRBJ2-1, the V gene TRBV5-1; D is possibly TRBD2 (6 bases). This CDR3 is 16 amino acids long. With 0 bases removed from V and 6 bases from J, the gap between germline ends came to 16 bases. The germline CDR1 and CDR2 sequences are SGHRS and YFSETQ. The DNA for the CDR3 is TGCGCCAGCAGCTTGGCCGGAGGGTGGAGCAGCAATGAGCAGTTCTTC. It codes for CASSLAGGWSSNEQFF.

This clone was found a few times. This sample includes further DNA sequences coding for the same CDR3. CDR3 sequence: CASSPLSNQPQHF. CDR3 DNA sequence: TGCGCCAGCAGCCCCCTCAGCAATCAGCCCCAGCATTTT. The V and J genes are TRBV4-1 and TRBJ1-5, with D hard to call. Trimming cost V 4 bases and J 1 base, with 5 bases left between them. The CDR3 has 13 amino acids. Germline V CDR1 and CDR2: MGHRA, YSYEKL.

Note on this clone: A much bigger clone sits one base away, suggesting this may be a read error. Other nucleotide sequences in the sample specify the same CDR3. The CDR3 is CASSYGGNTEAFF. The CDR3 DNA reads as TGTGCCAGCAGTTACGGGGGGAACACTGAAGCTTTCTTT. The rearrangement joins TRBV6-5 to TRBJ1-1; D may be TRBD1 (5 bases). Looked up from germline, CDR1 is MNHEY and CDR2 is SVGAGI. This CDR3 region has 13 residues. V lost 2 bases to trimming and J lost 1 base, with 5 bases between them.